This TCR beta chain was found in a study of T-cell reconstitution after alpha-beta-depleted transplantation in children (dated by TCRdb to about 2016). The study in broad terms: The study quantitatively tracked T-cell immune reconstitution after TCRalphabeta/CD19-depleted allogeneic hematopoietic cell transplantation in children using TCR repertoire profiling.

Library generation was performed with PCR. Reads for this sample came from an Illumina HiSeq 2500. TCR library preparation used molecular barcoding, with unique molecular identifiers applied to normalize quantification of the TCRbeta repertoire. The public reads were reprocessed in TCRdb via fastp at Q25 and MiXCR, keeping in-frame beta chains. Entries that share a CDR3 protein sequence are merged under the most common genes and DNA. Counted in this sample were hundreds of thousands of distinct CDR3 sequences; around 18% of them appeared once. The top ten hold roughly 3.3% of the sample. CDR1 is given as KGHDR and CDR2 as SFDVKD, both from the germline V gene. The V end loses 3 bases and the J end loses 5 bases, and a stretch of 16 bases separates them. From cysteine to phenylalanine, the CDR3 is 16 amino acids long. The kept DNA is CDR3 alone, 48 bases in frame from the first base. About this clonotype itself: Its antigen has not been determined. The input lacks base qualities; no much larger clone sits a single base away.

This clonotype originated in a human donor who donated a stem cell graft to a child with acute lymphoblastic leukemia. The chain is made from TRBV24-1 and TRBJ1-5; the D gene is possibly TRBD1, with 6 bases matching. The source material was PBMCs from the stem cell graft donor, sampled from the stem cell graft. The nucleotide sequence is given as TGTGCCACCAGTGATCCGGGCGGGGGGCGAGATCAGCCCCAGCATTTT. This yields the protein CATSDPGGGRDQPQHF.